This TCR beta chain was retrieved from a study of Graves' ophthalmopathy and Graves' hyperthyroidism. CDR3 length equals 13 residues. V lost 5 bases, J lost 1 base, and 8 bases lay in between. Hyperthyroidism qualified as stable when ophthalmopathy did not develop within 18 months of follow-up. From RNA, the CDR3 regions of TCR beta chains were amplified and sequenced. First-round RT-PCR with HTBI primers preceded a second-round multiplex PCR. From the multiplex PCR reads, TCRdb called clonotypes with MiXCR, one entry per CDR3 protein. The table records about 380,000 distinct CDR3 sequences, roughly 14% of them present only once. Study outcomes and limitations: Ophthalmopathy versus stable hyperthyroidism: 13-signature model gave around 86% sensitivity, 75% to 82% specificity.

On this clonotype: What it binds is not known.

Sequenced input: peripheral blood. This sequence originates from a woman between 18 and 30 years old with stable Graves' hyperthyroidism. The genes are TRBV12-3 or TRBV12-4 and TRBJ1-1; no clear D gene. CDR3 in DNA: TGTGCCAGCAGTGCTATCCGGAACACTGAAGCTTTCTTT. The encoded protein is CASSAIRNTEAFF.